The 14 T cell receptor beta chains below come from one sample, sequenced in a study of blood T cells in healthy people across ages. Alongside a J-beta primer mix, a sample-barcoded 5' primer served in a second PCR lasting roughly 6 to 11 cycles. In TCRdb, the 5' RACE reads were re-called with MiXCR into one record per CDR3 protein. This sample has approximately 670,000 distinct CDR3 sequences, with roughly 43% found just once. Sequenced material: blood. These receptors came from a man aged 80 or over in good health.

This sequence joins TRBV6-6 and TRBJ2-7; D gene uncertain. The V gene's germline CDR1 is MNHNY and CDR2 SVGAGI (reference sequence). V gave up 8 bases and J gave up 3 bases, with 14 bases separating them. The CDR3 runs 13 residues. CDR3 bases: TGTGCCAGCTGTCCGGATTATCTCTACGAGCAGTACTTC. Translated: CASCPDYLYEQYF.

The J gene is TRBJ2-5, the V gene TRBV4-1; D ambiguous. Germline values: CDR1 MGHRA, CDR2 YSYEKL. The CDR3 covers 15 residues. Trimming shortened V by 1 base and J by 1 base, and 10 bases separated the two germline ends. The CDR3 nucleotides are TGCGCCAGCAGCCAAGTGTCGCAGCCCCAAGAGACCCAGTACTTC. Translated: CASSQVSQPQETQYF.

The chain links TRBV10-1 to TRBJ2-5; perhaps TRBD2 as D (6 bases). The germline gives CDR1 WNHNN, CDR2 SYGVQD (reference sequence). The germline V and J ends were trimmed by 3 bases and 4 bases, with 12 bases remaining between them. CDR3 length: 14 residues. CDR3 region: CASSDGGAGETQYF. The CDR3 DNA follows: TGCGCCAGCAGTGACGGAGGGGCTGGAGAGACCCAGTACTTC.

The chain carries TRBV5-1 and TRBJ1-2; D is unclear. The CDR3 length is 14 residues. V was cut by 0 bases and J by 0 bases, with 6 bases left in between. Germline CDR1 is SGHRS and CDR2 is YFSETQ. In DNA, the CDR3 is TGCGCCAGCAGCTTGGAGCGCCCTAACTATGGCTACACCTTC. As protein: CASSLERPNYGYTF. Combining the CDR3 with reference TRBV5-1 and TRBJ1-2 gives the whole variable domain KAGVTQTPRYLIKTRGQQVTLSCSPISGHRSVSWYQQTPGQGLQFLFEYFSETQRNKGNFPGRFSGRQFSNSRSEMNVSTLELGDSALYLCASSLERPNYGYTFGSGTRLTVV.

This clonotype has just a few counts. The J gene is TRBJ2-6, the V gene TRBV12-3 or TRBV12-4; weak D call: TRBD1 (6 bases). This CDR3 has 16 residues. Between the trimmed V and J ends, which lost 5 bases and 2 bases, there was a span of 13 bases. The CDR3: CASSKNGQPGANVLTF. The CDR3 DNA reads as TGTGCCAGCAGTAAAAACGGACAGCCTGGGGCCAACGTCCTGACTTTC.

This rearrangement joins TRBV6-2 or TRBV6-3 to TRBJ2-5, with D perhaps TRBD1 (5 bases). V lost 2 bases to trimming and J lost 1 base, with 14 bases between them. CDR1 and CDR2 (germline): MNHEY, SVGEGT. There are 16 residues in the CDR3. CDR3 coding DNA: TGTGCCAGCAGTTACGATAAGACAGCGCTCCAAGAGACCCAGTACTTC. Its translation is CASSYDKTALQETQYF.

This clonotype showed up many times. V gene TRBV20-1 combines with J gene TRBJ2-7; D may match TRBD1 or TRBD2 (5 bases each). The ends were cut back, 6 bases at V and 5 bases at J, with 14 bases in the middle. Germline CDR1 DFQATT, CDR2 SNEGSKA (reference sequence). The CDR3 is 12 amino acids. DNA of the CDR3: TGCAGTGCAGACCGGGACCTCGACGAGCAGTACTTC. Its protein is CSADRDLDEQYF.

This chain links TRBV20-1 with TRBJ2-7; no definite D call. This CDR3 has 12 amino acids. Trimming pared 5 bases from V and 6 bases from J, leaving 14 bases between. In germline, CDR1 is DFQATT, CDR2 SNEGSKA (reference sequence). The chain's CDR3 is CSAPHHGGEQYF. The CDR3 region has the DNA TGCAGTGCTCCCCACCACGGTGGCGAGCAGTACTTC.

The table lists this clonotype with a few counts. For the CDR3, the DNA is TGTGCCAGTAAAGCTGGACCGGGACAGGGGTACGAGCAGTACTTC. This encodes CASKAGPGQGYEQYF. The rearrangement joins TRBV28 to TRBJ2-7, with 10 bases that match TRBD1. Germline V gene sequence: CDR1 MDHEN, CDR2 SYDVKM. Trimming cost V 9 bases and J 4 bases; bases outside gene matches: 12. The length of the CDR3 is 15 residues.

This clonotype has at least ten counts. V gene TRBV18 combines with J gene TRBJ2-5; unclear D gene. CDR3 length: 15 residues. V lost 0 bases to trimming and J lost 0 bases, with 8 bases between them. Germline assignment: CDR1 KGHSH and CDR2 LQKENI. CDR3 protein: CASSPPSGYQETQYF. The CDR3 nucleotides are TGTGCCAGCTCACCACCGTCTGGGTACCAAGAGACCCAGTACTTC.

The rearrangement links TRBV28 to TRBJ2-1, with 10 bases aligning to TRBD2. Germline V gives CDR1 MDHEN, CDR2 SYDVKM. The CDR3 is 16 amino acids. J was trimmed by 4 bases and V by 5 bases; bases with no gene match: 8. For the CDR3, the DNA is TGTGCCAGCAGTCCTAGCGGGAGAGGAGGGTACAATGAGCAGTTCTTC. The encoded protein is CASSPSGRGGYNEQFF.

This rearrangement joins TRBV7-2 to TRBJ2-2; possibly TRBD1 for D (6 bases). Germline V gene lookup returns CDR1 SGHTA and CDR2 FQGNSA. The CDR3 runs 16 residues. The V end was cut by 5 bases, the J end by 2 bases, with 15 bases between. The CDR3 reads CASSPHVGANTGELFF. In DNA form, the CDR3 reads TGTGCCAGCAGCCCTCATGTGGGGGCCAACACCGGGGAGCTGTTTTTT.

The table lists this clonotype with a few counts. CDR3 in amino acids: CASSEWVGRQYF. Written as DNA, the CDR3 is TGTGCCAGCAGTGAATGGGTGGGAAGGCAGTACTTC. The chain links TRBV25-1 to TRBJ2-7; D gene ambiguous. With 1 base removed from V and 9 bases from J, the gap between germline ends came to 10 bases. Germline V gene sequence: CDR1 MGHDK, CDR2 SYGVNS. This CDR3 has 12 amino acids.

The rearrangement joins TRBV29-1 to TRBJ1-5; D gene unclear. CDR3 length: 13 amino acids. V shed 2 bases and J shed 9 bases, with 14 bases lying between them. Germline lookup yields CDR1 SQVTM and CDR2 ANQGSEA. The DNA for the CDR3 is TGCAGCGTTGAAACCACCCGCTGGGGGCCCCAGCATTTT. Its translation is CSVETTRWGPQHF.